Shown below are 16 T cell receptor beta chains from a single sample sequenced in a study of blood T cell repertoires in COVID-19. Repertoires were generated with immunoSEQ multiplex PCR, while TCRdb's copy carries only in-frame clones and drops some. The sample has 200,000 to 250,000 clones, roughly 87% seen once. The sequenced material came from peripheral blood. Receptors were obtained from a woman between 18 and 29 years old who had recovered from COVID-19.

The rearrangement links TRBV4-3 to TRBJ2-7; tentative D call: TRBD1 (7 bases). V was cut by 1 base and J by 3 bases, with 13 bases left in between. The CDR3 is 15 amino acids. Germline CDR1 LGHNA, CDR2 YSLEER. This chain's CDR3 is CASSQVGRGDYEQYF. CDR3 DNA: TGCGCCAGCAGCCAAGTTGGCAGGGGGGACTACGAGCAGTACTTC.

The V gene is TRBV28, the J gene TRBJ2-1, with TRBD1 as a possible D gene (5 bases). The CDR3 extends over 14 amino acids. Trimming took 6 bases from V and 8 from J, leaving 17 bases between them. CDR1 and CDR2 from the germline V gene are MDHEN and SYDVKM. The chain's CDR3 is CASSLPVGADEQFF. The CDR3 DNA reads TGTGCCAGCAGCTTACCCGTAGGGGCCGATGAGCAGTTCTTC.

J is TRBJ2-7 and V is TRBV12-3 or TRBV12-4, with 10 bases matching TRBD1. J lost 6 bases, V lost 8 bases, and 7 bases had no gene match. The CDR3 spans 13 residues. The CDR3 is CASSTGGSREQYF. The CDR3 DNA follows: TGTGCCAGCTCGACAGGGGGCTCGCGCGAGCAGTACTTC.

CDR3 sequence reads: CASSLRRGRAGYTQYF. The CDR3 nucleotides read TGTGCCAGCAGCCTAAGGAGGGGGCGAGCTGGTTATACGCAGTATTTT. The V call is TRBV3-1 (or the pseudogene TRBV3-2), the J call TRBJ2-3; TRBD1 might be the D (7 bases). The V end lost 4 bases, the J end lost 7 bases, and 21 bases lay between the germline ends. Germline lookup yields CDR1 LGHDT and CDR2 YNNKEL (reference sequence). This CDR3 has 16 amino acids.

The CDR3 loop is CASSIALGPRGEQYF. The CDR3 DNA sequence: TGTGCCAGCAGCATAGCCCTCGGGCCGCGGGGCGAGCAGTACTTC. The rearrangement links TRBV21-1 to TRBJ2-7; the table's TRBD2 call for D was not verified on the DNA. TRBV21-1 is a recognized pseudogene. The CDR3 runs to 15 residues.

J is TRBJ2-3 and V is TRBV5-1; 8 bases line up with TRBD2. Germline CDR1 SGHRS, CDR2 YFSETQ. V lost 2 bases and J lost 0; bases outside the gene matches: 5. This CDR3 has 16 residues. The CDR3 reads CASSFIAGSSTDTQYF. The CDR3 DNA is TGCGCCAGCAGCTTTATAGCGGGGTCTAGCACAGATACGCAGTATTTT.

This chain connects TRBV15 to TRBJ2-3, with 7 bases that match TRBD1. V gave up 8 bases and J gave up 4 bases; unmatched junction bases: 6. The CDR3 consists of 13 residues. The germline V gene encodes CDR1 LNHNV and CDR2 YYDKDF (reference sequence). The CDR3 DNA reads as TGTGCCACCGCCGACAGGGCATCAGATACGCAGTATTTT. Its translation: CATADRASDTQYF.

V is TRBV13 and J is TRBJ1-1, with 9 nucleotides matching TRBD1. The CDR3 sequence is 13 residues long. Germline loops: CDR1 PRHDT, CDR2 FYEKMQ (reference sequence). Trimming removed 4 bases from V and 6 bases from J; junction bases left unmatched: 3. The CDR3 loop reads CASSSRQGAEAFF. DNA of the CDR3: TGTGCCAGCAGCTCCAGACAGGGGGCTGAAGCTTTCTTT.

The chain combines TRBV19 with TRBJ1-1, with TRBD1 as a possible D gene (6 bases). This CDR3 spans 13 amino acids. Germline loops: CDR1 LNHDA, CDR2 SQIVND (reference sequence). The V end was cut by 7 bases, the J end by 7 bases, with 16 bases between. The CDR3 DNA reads TGTGCCAGTAATGGGGGCGGACCCCTTGAAGCTTTCTTT. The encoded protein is CASNGGGPLEAFF.

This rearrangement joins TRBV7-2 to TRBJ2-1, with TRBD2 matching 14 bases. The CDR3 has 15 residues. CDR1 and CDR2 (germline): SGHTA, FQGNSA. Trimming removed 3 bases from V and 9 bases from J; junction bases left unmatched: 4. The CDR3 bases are TGTGCCAGCAGCTTCGGGACTAGCGGGAGTCCTGAGCAGTTCTTC. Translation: CASSFGTSGSPEQFF.

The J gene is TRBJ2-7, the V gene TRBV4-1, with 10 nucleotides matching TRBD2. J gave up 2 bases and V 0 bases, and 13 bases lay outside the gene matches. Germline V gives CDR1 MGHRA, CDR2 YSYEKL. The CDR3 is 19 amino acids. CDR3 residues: CASSQDPGAGGPTPYEQYF. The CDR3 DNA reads TGCGCCAGCAGCCAAGATCCAGGAGCGGGAGGGCCTACCCCCTACGAGCAGTACTTC.

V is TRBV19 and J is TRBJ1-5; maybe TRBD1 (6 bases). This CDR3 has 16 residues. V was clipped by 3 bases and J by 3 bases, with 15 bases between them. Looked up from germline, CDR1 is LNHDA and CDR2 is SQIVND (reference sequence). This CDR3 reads CASSMPDGQLNQPQHF. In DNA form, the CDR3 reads TGTGCCAGTAGTATGCCCGATGGACAGCTCAATCAGCCCCAGCATTTT.

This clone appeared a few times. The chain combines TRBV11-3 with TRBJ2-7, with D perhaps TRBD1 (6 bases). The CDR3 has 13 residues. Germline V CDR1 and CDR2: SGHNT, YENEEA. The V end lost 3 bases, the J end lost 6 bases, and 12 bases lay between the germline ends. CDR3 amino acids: CASSFLQGGEQYF. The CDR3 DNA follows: TGTGCCAGCAGCTTTCTACAGGGCGGCGAGCAGTACTTC.

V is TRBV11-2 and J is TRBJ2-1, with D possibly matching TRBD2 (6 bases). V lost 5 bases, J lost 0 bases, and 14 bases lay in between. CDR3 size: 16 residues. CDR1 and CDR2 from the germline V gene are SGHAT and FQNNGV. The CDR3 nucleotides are TGTGCCAGCAGCCGACTAGGACGGAGCTCCTACAATGAGCAGTTCTTC. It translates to CASSRLGRSSYNEQFF. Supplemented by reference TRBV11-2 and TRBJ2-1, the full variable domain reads EAGVAQSPRYKIIEKRQSVAFWCNPISGHATLYWYQQILGQGPKLLIQFQNNGVVDDSQLPKDRFSAERLKGVDSTLKIQPAKLEDSAVYLCASSRLGRSSYNEQFFGPGTRLTVL.

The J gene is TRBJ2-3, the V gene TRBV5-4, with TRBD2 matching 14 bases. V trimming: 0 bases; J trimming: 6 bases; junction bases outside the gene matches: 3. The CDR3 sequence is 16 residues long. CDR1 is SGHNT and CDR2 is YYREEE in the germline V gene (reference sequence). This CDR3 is CASSLGGLAGADTQYF. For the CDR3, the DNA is TGTGCCAGCAGCTTGGGGGGACTAGCGGGAGCCGATACGCAGTATTTT.

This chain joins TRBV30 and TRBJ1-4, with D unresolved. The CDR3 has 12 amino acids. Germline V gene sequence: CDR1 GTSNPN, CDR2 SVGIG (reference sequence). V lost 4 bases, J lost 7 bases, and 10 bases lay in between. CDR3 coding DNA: TGTGCCTGGACGTCAGTAAGTGAAAAACTGTTTTTT. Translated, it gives CAWTSVSEKLFF.